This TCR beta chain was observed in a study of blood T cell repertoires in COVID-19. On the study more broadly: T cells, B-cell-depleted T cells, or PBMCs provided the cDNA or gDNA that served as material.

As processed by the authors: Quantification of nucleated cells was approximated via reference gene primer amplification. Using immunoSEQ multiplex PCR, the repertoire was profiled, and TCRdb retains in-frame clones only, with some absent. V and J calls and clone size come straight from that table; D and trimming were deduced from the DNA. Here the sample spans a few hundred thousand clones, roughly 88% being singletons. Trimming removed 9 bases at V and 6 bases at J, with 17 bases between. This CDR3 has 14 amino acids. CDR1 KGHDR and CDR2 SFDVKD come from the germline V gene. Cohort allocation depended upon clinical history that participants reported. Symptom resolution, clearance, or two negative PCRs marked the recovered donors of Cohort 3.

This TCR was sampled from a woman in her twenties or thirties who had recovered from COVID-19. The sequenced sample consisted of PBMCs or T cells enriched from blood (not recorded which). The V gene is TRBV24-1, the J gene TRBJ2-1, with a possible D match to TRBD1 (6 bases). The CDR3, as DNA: TGTGCCACCGGGTCACAGGGCCTACTCAATGAGCAGTTCTTC. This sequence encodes CATGSQGLLNEQFF.